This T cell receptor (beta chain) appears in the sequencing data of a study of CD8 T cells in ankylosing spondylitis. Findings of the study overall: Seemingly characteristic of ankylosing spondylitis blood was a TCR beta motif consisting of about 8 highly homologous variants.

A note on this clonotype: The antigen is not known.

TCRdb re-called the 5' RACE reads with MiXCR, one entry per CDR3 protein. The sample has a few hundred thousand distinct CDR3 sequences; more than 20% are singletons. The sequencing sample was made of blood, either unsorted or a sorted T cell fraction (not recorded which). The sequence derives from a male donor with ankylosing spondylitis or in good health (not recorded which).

In nucleotides, the CDR3 is TGTGCCAGCAGTCGTACCCTTGGACAGGGGGAGAGATATGGCTACACCTTC. It translates to CASSRTLGQGERYGYTF. The V call is TRBV7-9, the J call TRBJ1-2; 10 nucleotides align to TRBD1. The V gene's germline CDR1 is SEHNR and CDR2 FQNEAQ (reference sequence). With V trimmed by 6 bases and J by 5 bases, 15 bases remained unmatched. This CDR3 has 17 residues.